Listed below are T cell receptor beta chains from one sample, sequenced in a study of identical twins. MiXCR, applied by TCRdb to the 5' RACE reads, yields one record per CDR3 protein. Of roughly 720,000 distinct CDR3 sequences listed, roughly 18% are singletons. These records were also assigned to another study, of T cells expressing NK-cell markers.

The sample taken for sequencing was PBMCs. Every receptor here comes from a woman under 30 in good health. The CDR3 runs from the conserved cysteine through the conserved F or W.

j_call v_call cdr3_aa
TRBJ1-1 TRBV6-5 CASSNPGLAAEAFF
TRBJ1-1 TRBV5-1 CASSLGQGHLNTEAFF
TRBJ2-2 TRBV6-5 CASSYSKGSLSGELFF
TRBJ2-1 TRBV11-2 CASSPSVSGGPSYNEQFF
TRBJ1-1 TRBV7-2 CASSLQGLEAFF
TRBJ1-2 TRBV29-1 CSVGGHSSGYTF
TRBJ1-1 TRBV27 CASRSNLNTEAFF
TRBJ2-3 TRBV2 CASSYKRGGGDTQYF
TRBJ2-5 TRBV5-1 CASSLAETSGLKETQYF
TRBJ1-2 TRBV5-1 CASSPEFYGYTF
TRBJ2-1 TRBV2 CATFSGRAPYNEQFF
TRBJ2-1 TRBV14 CASSRSRGGGAYNEQFF
TRBJ2-7 TRBV15 CATSRPSYEQYF
TRBJ1-3 TRBV12-3/TRBV12-4 CASSHPGLISGNTIYF
TRBJ2-6 TRBV7-2 CASSLGAGSGANVLTF
TRBJ2-3 TRBV5-1 CASSVGTTDTQYF
TRBJ2-2 TRBV29-1 CSAKGTGELFF
TRBJ2-2 TRBV12-3/TRBV12-4 CASSPGQMNTGELFF
TRBJ2-1 TRBV12-3/TRBV12-4 CASTLSGSFSSYNEQFF
TRBJ2-7 TRBV7-9 CASSLFGREGGEQYF
TRBJ2-3 TRBV6-5 CASSYPTGLQYF
TRBJ2-3 TRBV10-3 CAISESISTDTQYF
TRBJ2-1 TRBV6-5 CASSYSRRTEQFF
TRBJ1-1 TRBV2 CASRGTSRTEAFF
TRBJ1-1 TRBV7-8 CASSLGDPMNTEAFF
TRBJ2-3 TRBV6-2/TRBV6-3 CASSYKGGGGDTQYF
TRBJ2-2 TRBV10-1 CASSARAGGNTGELFF
TRBJ2-3 TRBV5-1 CASSLGGKATDTQYF
TRBJ2-2 TRBV28 CASSRQGGLITGELFF
TRBJ1-1 TRBV10-3 CATAVVTGWDTEAFF
TRBJ2-1 TRBV20-1 CSASRLADYNEQFF
TRBJ2-5 TRBV24-1 CATSVSGAETQYF
TRBJ2-5 TRBV25-1 CASSGWGETQYF
TRBJ1-2 TRBV10-3 CAIRLTGNYGYTF
TRBJ1-1 TRBV5-5 CASSLSGGAAFF
TRBJ2-7 TRBV7-8 CASSLRSGTSGKNEQYF
TRBJ2-7 TRBV4-1 CASSRGTGGEQYF
TRBJ2-7 TRBV5-1 CASSVFGVDEQYF
TRBJ2-7 TRBV7-2 CASSLRWGEQYF
TRBJ2-1 TRBV5-1 CASSLRTSEDNEQFF
TRBJ2-7 TRBV20-1 CSAGRGGAYEQYF
TRBJ2-6 TRBV5-5 CASNPFTGANVLTF
TRBJ2-3 TRBV30 CAWSGGSGTDTQYF
TRBJ2-3 TRBV20-1 CSASKDTTDTQYF
TRBJ2-5 TRBV5-4 CASSLSRQDETQYF
TRBJ1-1 TRBV7-2 CASSWDRAGTEAFF
TRBJ2-7 TRBV9 CASSPLPSPAEQYF
TRBJ2-3 TRBV20-1 CSARGRFITDTQYF
TRBJ2-5 TRBV12-3/TRBV12-4 CASRPTGQMGTQYF
TRBJ2-7 TRBV29-1 CSARTSASYEQYF